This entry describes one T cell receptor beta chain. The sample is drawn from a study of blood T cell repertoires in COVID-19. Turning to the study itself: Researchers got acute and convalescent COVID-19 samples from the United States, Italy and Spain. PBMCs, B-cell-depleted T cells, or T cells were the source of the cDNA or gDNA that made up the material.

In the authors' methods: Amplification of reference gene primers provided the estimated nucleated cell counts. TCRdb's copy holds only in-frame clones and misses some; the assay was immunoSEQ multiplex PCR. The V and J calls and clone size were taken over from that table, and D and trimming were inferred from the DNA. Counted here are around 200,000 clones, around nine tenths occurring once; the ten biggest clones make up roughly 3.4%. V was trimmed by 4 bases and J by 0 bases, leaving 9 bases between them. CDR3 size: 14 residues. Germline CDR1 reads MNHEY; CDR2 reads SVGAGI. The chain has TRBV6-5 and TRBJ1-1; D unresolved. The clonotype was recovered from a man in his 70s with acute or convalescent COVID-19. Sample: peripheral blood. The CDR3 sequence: CASSFGSVNTEAFF. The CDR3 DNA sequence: TGTGCCAGCAGTTTTGGCTCAGTGAACACTGAAGCTTTCTTT.